Listed below are T cell receptor beta chains from one sample, sequenced in a study of blood T cell repertoires in COVID-19. Using immunoSEQ multiplex PCR, the repertoire was profiled, and TCRdb retains in-frame clones only, with some absent. The table has 50,000 to 65,000 clones, around 77% seen once. Sequenced material: peripheral blood. The receptor source for this set is a woman aged 70-85 years with COVID-19, enrolled during active disease. CDR3s include the opening cysteine and the closing phenylalanine or tryptophan. A D gene is named only where the DNA matches it firmly. The size field is filled for only some rows; it gives once, few, many or a size class.

j_gene | abundance | d_gene | v_gene | CDR3aa | CDR3nt
TRBJ2-2 | medium-sized | NA | TRBV7-2 | CASSSTSGSGELFF | NA
TRBJ2-7 | NA | TRBD2 | TRBV18 | CASSPGSGTYEQYF | TGTGCCAGCTCACCGGGGAGCGGGACCTACGAGCAGTACTTC
TRBJ1-5 | NA | NA | TRBV6-5 | CASSYSWEGQPQHF | TGTGCCAGCAGTTACTCCTGGGAGGGGCAGCCCCAGCATTTT
TRBJ1-2 | NA | NA | TRBV25-1 | CASSESGVDGYTF | TGTGCCAGCAGTGAATCAGGGGTGGATGGCTACACCTTC
TRBJ1-5 | NA | NA | TRBV25-1 | CASSGGPGNQPQHF | TGTGCCAGCAGTGGGGGCCCGGGCAATCAGCCCCAGCATTTT
TRBJ1-2 | few | TRBD1 | TRBV10-3 | CAIRNIGTGLGGYTF | TGTGCCATCAGAAATATAGGGACAGGGCTAGGTGGCTACACCTTC
TRBJ2-5 | once | TRBD2 | TRBV7-2 | CASSLAGGPRETQYF | TGTGCCAGCAGCTTAGCGGGAGGGCCGAGGGAGACCCAGTACTTC
TRBJ2-5 | NA | TRBD2 | TRBV10-3 | CAGGEETQYF | TGTGCCGGGGGGGAAGAGACCCAGTACTTC
TRBJ2-3 | NA | NA | TRBV3-1/TRBV3-2 | CASSQTLDRGGGTDTQYF | TGTGCCAGCAGCCAAACCCTAGATCGGGGAGGGGGTACAGATACGCAGTATTTT
TRBJ2-3 | NA | TRBD2 | TRBV2 | CASSPTSGWYTDTQYF | TGTGCCAGCAGTCCGACTAGCGGGTGGTACACAGATACGCAGTATTTT
TRBJ2-2 | NA | TRBD2 | TRBV7-3 | CASSTGTSGMSGELFF | TGTGCCAGCAGCACCGGGACTAGCGGGATGAGCGGGGAGCTGTTTTTT
TRBJ1-1 | NA | NA | TRBV6-5 | CASKRTVTEAFF | TGTGCCAGCAAAAGGACAGTCACTGAAGCTTTCTTT
TRBJ1-2 | NA | TRBD1 | TRBV9 | CASSSRTGSLGYTF | TGTGCCAGCAGCTCCCGGACAGGGTCCCTTGGCTACACCTTC
TRBJ2-2 | NA | NA | TRBV5-6 | CASTSRREGLTGELFF | TGTGCCAGCACCTCCCGGCGCGAGGGCTTAACCGGGGAGCTGTTTTTT
TRBJ1-6 | NA | NA | TRBV11-2 | CASSTSWDGNSPLHF | TGTGCCAGCAGCACTAGCTGGGACGGTAATTCACCCCTCCACTTT
TRBJ1-1 | NA | TRBD1 | TRBV6-5 | CASQDRVGTEAFF | TGTGCCAGCCAAGACAGGGTGGGCACTGAAGCTTTCTTT
TRBJ2-2 | NA | TRBD2 | TRBV7-9 | CASSSGLAGATGELFF | TGTGCCAGCAGCTCGGGACTAGCGGGGGCTACCGGGGAGCTGTTTTTT
TRBJ2-1 | NA | NA | TRBV5-8 | CASSFGDSSYNEQFF | TGTGCCAGCAGCTTCGGTGACAGCTCCTACAATGAGCAGTTCTTC
TRBJ1-1 | NA | TRBD1 | TRBV3-1/TRBV3-2 | CASSPGWDRGCRAEAFF | TGTGCCAGCAGCCCGGGGTGGGACAGGGGGTGTAGGGCTGAAGCTTTCTTT
TRBJ2-2 | once | TRBD2 | TRBV3-1/TRBV3-2 | CASSQAQISGRAPGELFF | TGTGCCAGCAGCCAAGCCCAGATTAGCGGGAGAGCACCCGGGGAGCTGTTTTTT
TRBJ2-5 | NA | TRBD1 | TRBV5-4 | CASSLVGQETETQYF | TGTGCCAGCAGCTTGGTTGGACAGGAGACGGAGACCCAGTACTTC
TRBJ2-4 | NA | TRBD2 | TRBV13 | CASSRLADIAKNIQYF | TGTGCCAGCAGTCGACTAGCGGACATAGCCAAAAACATTCAGTACTTC
TRBJ2-2 | NA | TRBD2 | TRBV6-6 | CASSPQPQLAGFFTDTGELFF | TGTGCCAGCAGTCCCCAGCCCCAACTAGCGGGATTCTTTACGGACACCGGGGAGCTGTTTTTT
TRBJ2-1 | NA | NA | TRBV10-3 | CAISESQDNEQFF | TGTGCCATCAGTGAGTCACAGGACAATGAGCAGTTCTTC
TRBJ1-2 | NA | NA | TRBV6-5 | CASSPVSQTRYGYTF | TGTGCCAGCAGCCCAGTGTCGCAAACCCGCTATGGCTACACCTTC
TRBJ1-2 | NA | NA | TRBV14 | CASSQGWTVTF | TGTGCCAGCAGCCAAGGGTGGACAGTTACCTTC
TRBJ2-2 | NA | TRBD2 | TRBV19 | CASSIYGGDSGELFF | TGTGCCAGTAGTATCTACGGGGGGGATTCTGGGGAGCTGTTTTTT
TRBJ2-5 | NA | NA | TRBV2 | CASSGGRGGETQYF | TGTGCCAGCAGTGGGGGCAGGGGCGGGGAGACCCAGTACTTC
TRBJ2-3 | NA | TRBD1 | TRBV4-2 | CASSQDTGQGGEDTQYF | TGTGCCAGCAGCCAGGATACCGGACAGGGTGGTGAAGATACGCAGTATTTT